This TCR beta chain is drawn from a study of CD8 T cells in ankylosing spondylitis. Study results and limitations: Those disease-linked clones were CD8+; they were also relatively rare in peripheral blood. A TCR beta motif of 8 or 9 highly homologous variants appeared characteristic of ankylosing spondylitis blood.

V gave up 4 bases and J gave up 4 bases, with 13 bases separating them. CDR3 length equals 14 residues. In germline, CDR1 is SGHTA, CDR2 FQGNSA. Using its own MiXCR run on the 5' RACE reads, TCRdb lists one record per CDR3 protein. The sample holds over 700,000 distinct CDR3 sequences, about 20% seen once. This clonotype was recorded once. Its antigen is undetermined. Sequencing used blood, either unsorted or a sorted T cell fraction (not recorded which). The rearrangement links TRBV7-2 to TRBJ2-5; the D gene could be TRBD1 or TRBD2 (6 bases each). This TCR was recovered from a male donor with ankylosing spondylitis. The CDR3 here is CASSYLGGTETQYF. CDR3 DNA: TGTGCCAGCAGCTACTTGGGGGGCACAGAGACCCAGTACTTC.